These T cell receptor beta chains were read from a single sample in a study of beta chain features in type 1 diabetes. Assay used: immunoSEQ multiplex PCR; TCRdb lists only in-frame clones, some missing. The profile shows 250,000 or so clones, about a fifth of them singletons. Sequencing used naive CD4+ T cells from blood. These receptors came from a woman between 35 and 50 years old with type 1 diabetes. CDR3s include the opening cysteine and the closing phenylalanine or tryptophan. Fields, in order: clone size, J gene, V gene, D gene, CDR3 DNA, CDR3 protein. The D gene is left open where the match is weak. Expanded clones get a size class; other rows say once, few or many, or leave the size out.

size: -
J: TRBJ2-3
V: TRBV15
D: TRBD2
DNA: TGTGCCACCAGCTCTGGACTAGCGGGGTCCACAGATACGCAGTATTTT
CDR3: CATSSGLAGSTDTQYF

size: few
J: TRBJ2-7
V: TRBV5-1
D: TRBD2
DNA: TGCGCCAGCAGCCCGAGGGCGGGGGACTCCTACGAGCAGTACTTC
CDR3: CASSPRAGDSYEQYF

size: few
J: TRBJ2-7
V: TRBV2
D: TRBD1
DNA: TGTGCCAGCAGTTTACAGGGGGACGAGCAGTACTTC
CDR3: CASSLQGDEQYF

size: -
J: TRBJ2-7
V: TRBV5-1
D: -
DNA: TGCGCCAGCAGCTTCGGGGTCCCCCTATCCTACGAGCAGTACTTC
CDR3: CASSFGVPLSYEQYF

size: -
J: TRBJ2-7
V: TRBV28
D: -
DNA: TGTGCCAGCAGGACGGGTAGCCTTCCCTACGAGCAGTACTTC
CDR3: CASRTGSLPYEQYF

size: few
J: TRBJ2-1
V: TRBV27
D: TRBD2
DNA: TGTGTCACAGCCCGGCCATGGCGGGAGCGGAATGAGCAGTTCTTC
CDR3: CVTARPWRERNEQFF

size: few
J: TRBJ2-3
V: TRBV7-3
D: TRBD2
DNA: TGTGCCAGCAGCTTCCAACCGGGACTAGCGGGCACAGATACGCAGTATTTT
CDR3: CASSFQPGLAGTDTQYF

size: few
J: TRBJ1-1
V: TRBV2
D: -
DNA: TGTGCCAGCGGCGAGGAGGTTAACACTGAAGCTTTCTTT
CDR3: CASGEEVNTEAFF

size: -
J: TRBJ2-1
V: TRBV25-1
D: -
DNA: TGTGCCAGCAGTGCGACAAACTCCTACAATGAGCAGTTCTTC
CDR3: CASSATNSYNEQFF

size: -
J: TRBJ1-5
V: TRBV6-1
D: -
DNA: TGTGCCAGCAGTGTGAAGCACCAAGGGGCTTTCAATCAGCCCCAGCATTTT
CDR3: CASSVKHQGAFNQPQHF

size: -
J: TRBJ1-3
V: TRBV23-1
D: TRBD1
DNA: TGCGCCAGCAGTCAAACACAGGGGGTTTCTGGAAACACCATATATTTT
CDR3: CASSQTQGVSGNTIYF

size: few
J: TRBJ2-7
V: TRBV29-1
D: TRBD2
DNA: TGCAGCGTTGAAGGTGAACCGGGACTAGCTTACGAGCAGTACTTC
CDR3: CSVEGEPGLAYEQYF

size: -
J: TRBJ2-5
V: TRBV2
D: TRBD2
DNA: TGTGCCAGCAGTTCTAGCGGGGGGGCCGTGGAGACCCAGTACTTC
CDR3: CASSSSGGAVETQYF

size: -
J: TRBJ1-5
V: TRBV4-1
D: TRBD1
DNA: TGCGCCAGCAGCCAAGTGGACAGGCTTAATCAGCCCCAGCATTTT
CDR3: CASSQVDRLNQPQHF

size: few
J: TRBJ2-4
V: TRBV28
D: TRBD2
DNA: TGTGCCAGCAGTTTCGGGGGGTTGAGCATTCAGTACTTC
CDR3: CASSFGGLSIQYF

size: -
J: TRBJ2-7
V: TRBV5-4
D: TRBD2
DNA: TGTGCCAGCAGCCTGAAGCGGGACCCCTCCTACGAGCAGTACTTC
CDR3: CASSLKRDPSYEQYF

size: -
J: TRBJ2-5
V: TRBV7-2
D: TRBD2
DNA: TGTGCCAGCAGCTGGGGACTAGCGGGGGGAGAGACCCAGTACTTC
CDR3: CASSWGLAGGETQYF

size: few
J: TRBJ2-2
V: TRBV9
D: TRBD2
DNA: TGTGCCAGCAGCGTATCGGGGGGCACCGGGGAGCTGTTTTTT
CDR3: CASSVSGGTGELFF

size: few
J: TRBJ1-6
V: TRBV7-3
D: -
DNA: TGTGCCAGCAGCTCGACTGCGGGGGTTTCACCCCTCCACTTT
CDR3: CASSSTAGVSPLHF

size: -
J: TRBJ2-5
V: TRBV9
D: -
DNA: TGTGCCAGCAGCACCCAGGGAGGAGAGACCCAGTACTTC
CDR3: CASSTQGGETQYF

size: once
J: TRBJ1-4
V: TRBV5-1
D: -
DNA: TGCGCCAGCAGCACTGTACAGGGAGGGGAAGAAAAACTGTTTTTT
CDR3: CASSTVQGGEEKLFF

size: -
J: TRBJ2-7
V: TRBV28
D: TRBD1
DNA: TGTGCCAGCATAACGACAGGGGAGTCCTACGAGCAGTACTTC
CDR3: CASITTGESYEQYF

size: -
J: TRBJ1-4
V: TRBV11-2
D: -
DNA: TGTGCCAGCAGCACCAGACAGGCAACTAATGAAAAACTGTTTTTT
CDR3: CASSTRQATNEKLFF

size: -
J: TRBJ2-7
V: TRBV7-9
D: -
DNA: TGTGCCAGCACCCTTTCCTACGAGCAGTACTTC
CDR3: CASTLSYEQYF

size: -
J: TRBJ1-1
V: TRBV30
D: -
DNA: TGTGCCTGGAGCAGGGACACTGAAGCTTTCTTT
CDR3: CAWSRDTEAFF

size: few
J: TRBJ1-5
V: TRBV19
D: -
DNA: TGTGCCAGTAGTTCCCAGGTGTTTCAGCCCCAGCATTTT
CDR3: CASSSQVFQPQHF

size: few
J: TRBJ2-3
V: TRBV25-1
D: TRBD1
DNA: TGTGCCAGCAGTGCCCCCCGGACAGGCTCGACAGATACGCAGTATTTT
CDR3: CASSAPRTGSTDTQYF

size: -
J: TRBJ2-4
V: TRBV15
D: TRBD2
DNA: TGTGCCACCAGCAGAGAAGCGCGGGAGGGGACCAAAAACATTCAGTACTTC
CDR3: CATSREAREGTKNIQYF

size: few
J: TRBJ2-5
V: TRBV5-1
D: TRBD2
DNA: TGCGCCAGCAGCCCCCGGACTAGCGGGAGAACAGAGACCCAGTACTTC
CDR3: CASSPRTSGRTETQYF

size: -
J: TRBJ1-6
V: TRBV5-6
D: TRBD1
DNA: TGTGCCAGCAGCTTGGGGTGGGACAGAGATAATTCACCCCTCCACTTT
CDR3: CASSLGWDRDNSPLHF

size: -
J: TRBJ2-3
V: TRBV6-6
D: -
DNA: TGTGCCAGCTCCGAGATGATAGATACGCAGTATTTT
CDR3: CASSEMIDTQYF

size: -
J: TRBJ2-7
V: TRBV7-9
D: -
DNA: TGTGCCAGCAGCTTACAGGGCAACGAGCAGTACTTC
CDR3: CASSLQGNEQYF

size: -
J: TRBJ1-2
V: TRBV15
D: TRBD1
DNA: TGTGCCACCAGCAGAGAGCCAGGGGGCCCCTATGGCTACACCTTC
CDR3: CATSREPGGPYGYTF

size: -
J: TRBJ1-1
V: TRBV19
D: TRBD1
DNA: TGTGCCTGCGGAAGACAGGGCGACACTGAAGCTTTCTTT
CDR3: CACGRQGDTEAFF

size: few
J: TRBJ2-7
V: TRBV18
D: TRBD1
DNA: TGTGCCAGCTCACCAGGCAGGGGGTCCTACGAGCAGTACTTC
CDR3: CASSPGRGSYEQYF

size: -
J: TRBJ1-2
V: TRBV7-9
D: -
DNA: TGTGCCAGCACCTTTATCGCCCTCAGGGCTGGCTACACCTTC
CDR3: CASTFIALRAGYTF

size: few
J: TRBJ2-1
V: TRBV7-9
D: TRBD2
DNA: TGTGCCAGCAGCCCCCGGACTAGCCTGAGCTCCTACAATGAGCAGTTCTTC
CDR3: CASSPRTSLSSYNEQFF

size: -
J: TRBJ1-2
V: TRBV14
D: TRBD1
DNA: TGTGCCAGCAGCCAACTCGGGACAGGGGGGGTCTATGGCTACACCTTC
CDR3: CASSQLGTGGVYGYTF

size: few
J: TRBJ2-1
V: TRBV7-9
D: -
DNA: TGTGCCAGCAGCCTAAGACAGGGCGAGACTAGGCAGTTCTTC
CDR3: CASSLRQGETRQFF

size: -
J: TRBJ1-1
V: TRBV5-1
D: TRBD1
DNA: TGCGCCAGCAGCTTTTTCGGGACAGATATGGAAGCTTTCTTT
CDR3: CASSFFGTDMEAFF

size: few
J: TRBJ2-7
V: TRBV11-2
D: -
DNA: TGTGCCAGCACCCGTGGGGGCCACGAGCAGTACTTC
CDR3: CASTRGGHEQYF

size: -
J: TRBJ1-5
V: TRBV7-2
D: -
DNA: TGTGCCAGCAGCTTAAACCCTTCGGGTTATAGCAATCAGCCCCAGCATTTT
CDR3: CASSLNPSGYSNQPQHF

size: few
J: TRBJ1-6
V: TRBV27
D: TRBD1
DNA: TGTGCCAGCAGCTCAGACAGGGTCCCCTTTAATTCACCCCTCCACTTT
CDR3: CASSSDRVPFNSPLHF

size: -
J: TRBJ1-2
V: TRBV29-1
D: -
DNA: TGCAGCGTATCAGAATTTAACTATGGCTACACCTTC
CDR3: CSVSEFNYGYTF